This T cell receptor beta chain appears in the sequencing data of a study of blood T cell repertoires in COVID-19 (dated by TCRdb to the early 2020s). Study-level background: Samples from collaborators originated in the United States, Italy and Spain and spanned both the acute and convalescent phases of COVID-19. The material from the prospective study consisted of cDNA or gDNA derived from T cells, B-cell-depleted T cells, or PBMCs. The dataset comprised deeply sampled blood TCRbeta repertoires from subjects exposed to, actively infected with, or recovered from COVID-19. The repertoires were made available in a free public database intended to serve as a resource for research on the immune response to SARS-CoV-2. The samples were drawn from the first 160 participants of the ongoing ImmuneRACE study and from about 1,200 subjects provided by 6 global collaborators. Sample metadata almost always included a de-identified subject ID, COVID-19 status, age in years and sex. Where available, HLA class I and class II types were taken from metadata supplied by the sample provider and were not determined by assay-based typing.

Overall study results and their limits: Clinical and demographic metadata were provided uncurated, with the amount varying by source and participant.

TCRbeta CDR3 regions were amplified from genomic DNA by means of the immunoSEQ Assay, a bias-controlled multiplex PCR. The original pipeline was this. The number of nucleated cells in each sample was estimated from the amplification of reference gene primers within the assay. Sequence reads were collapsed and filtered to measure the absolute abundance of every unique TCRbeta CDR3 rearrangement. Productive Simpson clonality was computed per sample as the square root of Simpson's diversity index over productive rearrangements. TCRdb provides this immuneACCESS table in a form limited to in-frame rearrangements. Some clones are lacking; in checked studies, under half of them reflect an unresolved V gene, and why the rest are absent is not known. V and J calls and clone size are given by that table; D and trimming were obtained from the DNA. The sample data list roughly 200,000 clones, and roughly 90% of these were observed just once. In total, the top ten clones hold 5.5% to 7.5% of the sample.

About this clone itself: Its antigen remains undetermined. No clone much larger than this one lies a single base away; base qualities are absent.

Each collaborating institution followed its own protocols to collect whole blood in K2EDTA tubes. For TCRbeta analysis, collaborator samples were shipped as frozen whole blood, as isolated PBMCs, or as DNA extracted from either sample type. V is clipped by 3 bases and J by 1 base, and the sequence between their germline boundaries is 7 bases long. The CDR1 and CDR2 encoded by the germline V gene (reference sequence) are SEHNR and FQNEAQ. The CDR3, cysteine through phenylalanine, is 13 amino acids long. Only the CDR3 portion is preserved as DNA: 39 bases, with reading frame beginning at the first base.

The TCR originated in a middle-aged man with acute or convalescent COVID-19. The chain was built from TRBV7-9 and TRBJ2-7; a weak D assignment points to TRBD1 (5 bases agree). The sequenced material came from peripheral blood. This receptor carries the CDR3 CASSFQGSYEQYF. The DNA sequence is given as TGTGCCAGCAGCTTTCAGGGATCCTACGAGCAGTACTTC.